Following are 11 T cell receptor beta chains from one sample sequenced in a study of T cells after yellow fever vaccination. MiXCR, run by TCRdb on the 5' RACE reads, gives a single entry per CDR3 protein. The table records some 300,000 distinct CDR3 sequences, approximately 10% of them present only once. This sample comprised CD4+ T cells sorted from PBMCs, obtained 5 days after the yellow fever booster vaccination. Every receptor here comes from a man aged 18-30 years who received the YFV17D yellow fever vaccine.

This clonotype appeared a few times. The chain is built from TRBV7-9 and TRBJ2-1; 9 nucleotides align to TRBD1. CDR1 is SEHNR, CDR2 FQNEAQ, per germline (reference sequence). Trimming took 2 bases from V and 3 from J; bases not matched to a gene: 2. This CDR3 has 15 residues. The CDR3 here is CASSLTGGNYNEQFF. For the CDR3, the DNA is TGTGCCAGCAGCTTAACAGGGGGCAACTACAATGAGCAGTTCTTC.

The rearrangement joins TRBV28 to TRBJ1-3; D is ambiguous. Trimming left V 8 bases short and J 0 bases short, with 11 bases between. Per germline, CDR1 MDHEN and CDR2 SYDVKM. The CDR3 runs 14 residues. CDR3 loop: CASLGANSGNTIYF. CDR3 nucleotide sequence: TGTGCCAGCCTTGGAGCCAACTCTGGAAACACCATATATTTT.

The V call is TRBV5-1, the J call TRBJ1-6; no clear D. This CDR3 is built from 15 residues. CDR1 SGHRS and CDR2 YFSETQ come from the germline V gene. The germline V and J ends were trimmed by 0 bases and 7 bases, with 11 bases remaining between them. CDR3 amino acids: CASSLESKQNSPLHF. The CDR3 DNA sequence: TGCGCCAGCAGCTTGGAGTCAAAACAGAATTCACCCCTCCACTTT.

This clonotype has a handful of counts. The V gene is TRBV10-1, the J gene TRBJ1-1; D is possibly TRBD1 (5 bases). Germline-derived CDR1 and CDR2 are WNHNN and SYGVQD (reference sequence). The CDR3 runs 15 residues. V lost 0 bases and J 1 base, leaving 9 bases between the germline ends. The CDR3 DNA sequence: TGCGCCAGCAGTGAGTCAGGTAGGGGGAACACTGAAGCTTTCTTT. This sequence encodes CASSESGRGNTEAFF.

This rearrangement joins TRBV5-1 to TRBJ1-5; no clear D. The CDR3 sequence is 13 residues long. The germline gives CDR1 SGHRS, CDR2 YFSETQ. Trimming stripped 5 bases from V and 3 bases from J, with 9 bases between. The CDR3 DNA follows: TGCGCCAGCAGAAAGGACCCCAATCAGCCCCAGCATTTT. Translation: CASRKDPNQPQHF.

In this sample, this clonotype turned up a few times. The gene calls are TRBV15 and TRBJ2-5; D not resolved. CDR1 LNHNV and CDR2 YYDKDF come from the germline V gene (reference sequence). The CDR3 is 15 residues long. V was clipped by 8 bases and J by 7 bases, with 23 bases between them. This chain's CDR3 is CATSSRMVPLGTQYF. In nucleotides, the CDR3 is TGTGCCACCTCCAGCCGTATGGTCCCCTTGGGGACCCAGTACTTC.

This clonotype was seen ten or more times. The chain recombines TRBV20-1 with TRBJ2-4; D is perhaps TRBD1 (5 bases). Germline V CDR1 and CDR2: DFQATT, SNEGSKA (reference sequence). The CDR3 is 14 amino acids. V was cut by 5 bases and J by 3 bases, with 14 bases left in between. The DNA of the CDR3 is TGCAGTGCTCACCAAGACAGAAACAAAAACATTCAGTACTTC. Residues: CSAHQDRNKNIQYF.

The chain has TRBV19 and TRBJ1-1, with D maybe TRBD1 (6 bases). V gave up 4 bases and J gave up 7 bases, with 10 bases separating them. CDR1 is LNHDA and CDR2 is SQIVND in the germline V gene (reference sequence). The CDR3 has 12 residues. The CDR3 region is CASSTTGDEAFF. CDR3 nucleotide sequence: TGTGCCAGTAGTACGACAGGAGATGAAGCTTTCTTT. The entire variable domain, with the rest obtained from reference TRBV19 and TRBJ1-1, is as follows: DGGITQSPKYLFRKEGQNVTLSCEQNLNHDAMYWYRQDPGQGLRLIYYSQIVNDFQKGDIAEGYSVSREKKESFPLTVTSAQKNPTAFYLCASSTTGDEAFFGQGTRLTVV.

This sequence joins TRBV21-1 and TRBJ1-1; the table's D gene call, TRBD1, was not cross checked with the DNA. TRBV21-1 is listed as a pseudogene. There are 15 residues in the CDR3. For the CDR3, the DNA is TGTGCCAGCAGCACCCCGGACAGGGAAAACACTGAAGCTTTCTTT. Protein: CASSTPDRENTEAFF.

This clonotype has only a few counts. The genes are TRBV9 and TRBJ2-7; 12 bases agree with TRBD2. Trimming at V came to 3 bases and at J to 2 bases, leaving 0 bases not matched to a gene. CDR3 length equals 14 residues. Per germline, CDR1 SGDLS and CDR2 YYNGEE. The CDR3: CASSASGGAYEQYF. As DNA, the CDR3 is TGTGCCAGCAGCGCTAGCGGGGGGGCCTACGAGCAGTACTTC.

This chain connects TRBV7-3 to TRBJ1-2; TRBD1 agrees at 7 bases. There are 13 residues in the CDR3. CDR1 is SGHTA and CDR2 is FQGTGA in the germline V gene. The ends lost 5 bases at V and 5 bases at J; junction bases unmatched: 5. The CDR3 sequence is CASSRGTAYGYTF. The CDR3 region has the DNA TGTGCCAGCAGCCGAGGGACAGCTTATGGCTACACCTTC.